The 31 T cell receptor beta chains given below trace back to one sample, sequenced in a study of blood T cell repertoires in COVID-19. The protocol was immunoSEQ multiplex PCR, while the TCRdb copy is restricted to in-frame clones and leaves out a portion. The sample has hundreds of thousands of clones; roughly 89% are singletons. The sample taken for sequencing was peripheral blood. The source of these receptors is a man aged 18 to 29 with COVID-19, enrolled during active disease.

V is TRBV7-9 and J is TRBJ1-1; maybe TRBD1 (6 bases). This CDR3 region has 15 residues. Germline CDR1 SEHNR, CDR2 FQNEAQ (reference sequence). The ends were cut back, 1 base at V and 2 bases at J, with 11 bases in the middle. For the CDR3, the DNA is TGTGCCAGCAGCTTAGACCCACAGGGTAACACTGAAGCTTTCTTT. Amino acid sequence: CASSLDPQGNTEAFF.

V usage is TRBV3-1 (or the pseudogene TRBV3-2) and J usage is TRBJ2-5; TRBD2 is a possible D gene (5 bases). The CDR3 runs to 15 residues. Germline values: CDR1 LGHDT, CDR2 YNNKEL (reference sequence). V gave up 4 bases and J gave up 4 bases, with 16 bases separating them. The CDR3 loop reads CASSRRGSEGETQYF. CDR3 bases: TGTGCCAGCAGCCGGAGAGGCAGTGAGGGAGAGACCCAGTACTTC.

The CDR3 loop reads CATSSSGAPQFF. In DNA, the CDR3 is TGTGCCACCAGCTCTAGCGGGGCGCCACAGTTCTTC. This chain links TRBV15 with TRBJ2-1; 9 bases fit TRBD2. The CDR3 totals 12 residues. Looked up from germline, CDR1 is LNHNV and CDR2 is YYDKDF (reference sequence). Trimming removed 5 bases from V and 13 bases from J; junction bases left unmatched: 6.

The V gene is TRBV3-1 (or the pseudogene TRBV3-2), the J gene TRBJ2-5, with TRBD1 identical over 8 bases. Germline lookup yields CDR1 LGHDT and CDR2 YNNKEL (reference sequence). V dropped 1 base and J dropped 5; count of bases not matched to a gene: 6. The CDR3 is made up of 15 amino acids. CDR3 DNA: TGTGCCAGCAGCCAAGGACAGGGGCAGTGGGAGACCCAGTACTTC. Translating gives CASSQGQGQWETQYF.

This chain joins TRBV14 and TRBJ2-5, with D possibly matching TRBD1 (6 bases). Germline V lookup: CDR1 SGHDN, CDR2 FVKESK. Trimming took off 4 bases at V and 0 bases at J, with 12 bases between the two ends. The CDR3 length is 15 residues. The CDR3: CASSPRGLYQETQYF. The CDR3 nucleotides read TGTGCCAGCAGCCCCAGGGGATTGTACCAAGAGACCCAGTACTTC.

This clone was recorded once. The chain employs TRBV11-2 and TRBJ2-7, with TRBD1 matching over 7 bases. The CDR3 loop spans 14 amino acids. The V gene end was trimmed by 3 bases and the J gene end by 1 base; junction bases not matched to a gene: 3. CDR1 is SGHAT and CDR2 is FQNNGV in the germline V gene. The CDR3 here is CASSFRDSSYEQYF. In DNA, the CDR3 is TGTGCCAGCAGCTTTAGGGACAGTTCCTACGAGCAGTACTTC.

In this sample, this clone turned up once. This CDR3 is CASSMGARAKQGYTF. In DNA form, the CDR3 reads TGTGCCAGTAGTATGGGAGCGAGGGCTAAGCAAGGCTACACCTTC. The genes are TRBV19 and TRBJ1-2; D is ambiguous. Germline loops: CDR1 LNHDA, CDR2 SQIVND (reference sequence). CDR3 size: 15 residues. V gave up 3 bases and J gave up 8 bases, with 19 bases separating them.

The genes are TRBV11-3 and TRBJ2-5; TRBD2 is a possible D gene (7 bases). The CDR3 is 15 amino acids. The ends were cut back, 6 bases at V and 5 bases at J, with 19 bases in the middle. CDR1 SGHNT and CDR2 YENEEA come from the germline V gene. This CDR3 is CASRKEGEGLETQYF. Written as DNA, the CDR3 is TGTGCCAGCAGAAAGGAGGGGGAGGGCCTGGAGACCCAGTACTTC.

The V and J genes are TRBV24-1 and TRBJ2-4; TRBD2 matches at 9 bases. CDR3 length: 14 amino acids. Germline lookup yields CDR1 KGHDR and CDR2 SFDVKD. V lost 2 bases and J lost 8; bases outside the gene matches: 3. The CDR3 is CATSDSSGVDIQYF. CDR3 DNA sequence: TGTGCCACCAGTGATTCTAGCGGGGTCGACATTCAGTACTTC.

V gene TRBV19 combines with J gene TRBJ2-1; TRBD1 matches at 7 bases. CDR1 is LNHDA and CDR2 is SQIVND in the germline V gene (reference sequence). CDR3 length: 15 amino acids. V was pared by 7 bases and J by 2 bases, with 8 bases of the junction left unmatched. The CDR3 region is CASIQTGDPYNEQFF. Here the CDR3 DNA reads TGTGCCAGTATACAAACAGGGGACCCCTACAATGAGCAGTTCTTC.

This clone has only one observation. The chain employs TRBV5-6 and TRBJ2-1; 10 bases align to TRBD2. CDR3 length: 15 amino acids. Germline CDR1 reads SGHDT; CDR2 reads YYEEEE. Trimming removed 1 base from V and 15 bases from J; junction bases left unmatched: 13. The CDR3 protein is CASSLFRTSGPTRFF. The DNA for the CDR3 is TGTGCCAGCAGCTTGTTTCGGACTAGCGGCCCTACCAGGTTCTTC.

The chain links TRBV19 to TRBJ1-4; maybe TRBD1 (5 bases). With 3 bases removed from V and 5 bases from J, the gap between germline ends came to 19 bases. Germline-derived CDR1 and CDR2 are LNHDA and SQIVND (reference sequence). CDR3 length: 17 amino acids. CDR3 amino acids: CASSMIGVQGENEKLFF. The CDR3 DNA is TGTGCCAGTAGTATGATTGGAGTCCAAGGGGAAAATGAAAAACTGTTTTTT.

The rearrangement uses TRBV2 and TRBJ1-2, with D maybe TRBD1 (5 bases). The V gene lost 5 bases and the J gene lost 2 bases, with 9 bases spanning the gap. This CDR3 is 13 amino acids long. Germline V gene data show CDR1 as SNHLY and CDR2 as FYNNEI. The CDR3 nucleotides are TGTGCCAGCAGTTTCGGGGGAAACTATGGCTACACCTTC. This encodes CASSFGGNYGYTF.

The rearrangement links TRBV5-6 to TRBJ1-5, with 8 bases identical to TRBD1. Trimming at V came to 4 bases and at J to 9 bases, leaving 12 bases not matched to a gene. This CDR3 has 15 residues. Germline V gene lookup returns CDR1 SGHDT and CDR2 YYEEEE. The CDR3 nucleotides are TGTGCCAGCAGCCCCAGCGGACAGGGAATGGGGCCCCAGCATTTT. Translation: CASSPSGQGMGPQHF. The complete variable domain, with remaining parts taken from reference TRBV5-6 and TRBJ1-5, reads DAGVTQSPTHLIKTRGQQVTLRCSPKSGHDTVSWYQQALGQGPQFIFQYYEEEERQRGNFPDRFSGHQFPNYSSELNVNALLLGDSALYLCASSPSGQGMGPQHFGDGTRLSIL.

The chain links TRBV25-1 to TRBJ2-5, with a tentative D call TRBD2 (5 bases). The germline CDR1 and CDR2 sequences are MGHDK and SYGVNS. This CDR3 contains 13 residues. Between the trimmed V and J ends, which lost 2 bases and 5 bases, there was a span of 9 bases. The CDR3 region has the DNA TGTGCCAGCAGTGAAGAATGGGAGGAGACCCAGTACTTC. Translation: CASSEEWEETQYF. The variable domain in full, completed from reference TRBV25-1 and TRBJ2-5, reads EADIYQTPRYLVIGTGKKITLECSQTMGHDKMYWYQQDPGMELHLIHYSYGVNSTEKGDLSSESTVSRIRTEHFPLTLESARPSHTSQYLCASSEEWEETQYFGPGTRLLVL.

This clone showed up just a few times. The V gene is TRBV6-1, the J gene TRBJ2-7; 9 positions match TRBD2. The length of the CDR3 is 16 residues. After removal of 0 bases from V and 5 bases from J, the junction contained 8 bases not matched to a gene. Looked up from germline, CDR1 is MNHNS and CDR2 is SASEGT. CDR3 sequence (DNA): TGTGCCAGCAGTGAAGCGCAGGGGCGGGGGGGGCACGAGCAGTACTTC. Its protein product is CASSEAQGRGGHEQYF.

This chain links TRBV25-1 with TRBJ2-7; D gene ambiguous. CDR1 is MGHDK, CDR2 SYGVNS, per germline. This CDR3 is 11 amino acids long. Trimming removed 4 bases at V and 4 bases at J, with 5 bases between. CDR3 protein: CASSGGYEQYF. The CDR3 DNA is TGTGCCAGCAGTGGCGGTTACGAGCAGTACTTC.

The V and J genes are TRBV5-1 and TRBJ2-7; 7 bases are shared with TRBD1. The CDR3 sequence is 14 residues long. The trim removed 1 base at V and 0 bases at J, leaving 1 base unmatched. The germline CDR1 and CDR2 sequences are SGHRS and YFSETQ. The CDR3, as DNA: TGCGCCAGCAGCTTGACAGGGGCCTCCTACGAGCAGTACTTC. Translated, it gives CASSLTGASYEQYF. The full variable domain, rest sourced from reference TRBV5-1 and TRBJ2-7, is KAGVTQTPRYLIKTRGQQVTLSCSPISGHRSVSWYQQTPGQGLQFLFEYFSETQRNKGNFPGRFSGRQFSNSRSEMNVSTLELGDSALYLCASSLTGASYEQYFGPGTRLTVT.

V usage is TRBV29-1 and J usage is TRBJ2-5; D is undetermined. CDR3 length: 16 residues. Trimming took 5 bases from V and 5 from J, leaving 24 bases between them. Germline CDR1 and CDR2: SQVTM and ANQGSEA. The CDR3 here is CSVWRLDSLAVETQYF. CDR3 nucleotide sequence: TGCAGCGTTTGGCGGTTAGACTCCCTGGCGGTTGAGACCCAGTACTTC. Based on the CDR3 plus reference TRBV29-1 and TRBJ2-5, the full variable domain is SAVISQKPSRDICQRGTSLTIQCQVDSQVTMMFWYRQQPGQSLTLIATANQGSEATYESGFVIDKFPISRPNLTFSTLTVSNMSPEDSSIYLCSVWRLDSLAVETQYFGPGTRLLVL.

This chain links TRBV5-4 with TRBJ2-3, with TRBD2 as a possible D gene (6 bases). The CDR3 sequence is 15 residues long. CDR1 is SGHNT and CDR2 is YYREEE in the germline V gene (reference sequence). V was pared by 1 base and J by 0 bases, with 9 bases between. The CDR3 DNA follows: TGTGCCAGCAGCTTGAGGGACTCTAGCACAGATACGCAGTATTTT. Translation gives CASSLRDSSTDTQYF.

The V gene is TRBV6-5, the J gene TRBJ2-7; D might be TRBD2 (6 bases). Germline V lookup: CDR1 MNHEY, CDR2 SVGAGI. V gave up 4 bases and J gave up 2 bases, with 15 bases separating them. The CDR3 totals 15 residues. The CDR3 protein is CASSSPGLAPYEQYF. CDR3 nucleotides: TGTGCCAGCAGTTCCCCGGGACTGGCCCCCTACGAGCAGTACTTC.

The DNA of the CDR3 is TGTGCCAGCAGCTTAGGGGCCACAGGGGAGTATGGCACTGAAGCTTTCTTT. Translated: CASSLGATGEYGTEAFF. The chain combines TRBV11-3 with TRBJ1-1; 7 bases agree with TRBD1. V lost 1 base and J lost 4; bases outside the gene matches: 12. The CDR3 spans 17 residues. Germline assignment: CDR1 SGHNT and CDR2 YENEEA.

The chain combines TRBV3-1 (or the pseudogene TRBV3-2) with TRBJ2-7; TRBD2 aligns across 12 bases. The V segment lost 4 bases and the J segment 2 bases; nucleotides outside the gene matches: 3. This CDR3 spans 15 amino acids. Germline assignment: CDR1 LGHDT and CDR2 YNNKEL (reference sequence). The CDR3: CASSPGLAGTYEQYF. DNA for the CDR3: TGTGCCAGCAGCCCTGGACTAGCGGGAACCTACGAGCAGTACTTC.

The chain employs TRBV5-1 and TRBJ1-2, with 9 bases identical to TRBD1. Unmatched junction bases numbered 13, after V lost 3 bases and J lost 4 bases. The CDR3 has 17 residues. Germline CDR1 SGHRS, CDR2 YFSETQ. Here the CDR3 reads CASSSSPGTGFGYGYTF. In DNA form, the CDR3 reads TGCGCCAGCAGCTCAAGTCCCGGGACAGGGTTCGGCTATGGCTACACCTTC. The whole variable domain, remainder taken from reference TRBV5-1 and TRBJ1-2, is KAGVTQTPRYLIKTRGQQVTLSCSPISGHRSVSWYQQTPGQGLQFLFEYFSETQRNKGNFPGRFSGRQFSNSRSEMNVSTLELGDSALYLCASSSSPGTGFGYGYTFGSGTRLTVV.

This clone was detected once. This chain connects TRBV30 to TRBJ2-7; D may be TRBD2 (5 bases). V lost 2 bases to trimming and J lost 5 bases, with 19 bases between them. This CDR3 region has 15 residues. The germline V gene encodes CDR1 GTSNPN and CDR2 SVGIG (reference sequence). CDR3 in amino acids: CAWSQGLTTKNEQYF. The CDR3 region has the DNA TGTGCCTGGAGTCAAGGACTCACCACTAAAAACGAGCAGTACTTC.

This chain links TRBV5-1 with TRBJ1-1; the match to TRBD1 covers 7 bases. The CDR3 loop spans 14 amino acids. Losses at the gene ends were 4 bases for V and 0 bases for J; bases not matched to a gene: 3. Per germline, CDR1 SGHRS and CDR2 YFSETQ. The CDR3 sequence: CASSGTDMNTEAFF. The CDR3 DNA sequence: TGCGCCAGCAGCGGGACAGACATGAACACTGAAGCTTTCTTT.

The chain has TRBV29-1 and TRBJ2-3, with D maybe TRBD1 (5 bases). Trimming cost V 5 bases and J 2 bases, with 17 bases left between them. The germline V gene encodes CDR1 SQVTM and CDR2 ANQGSEA. The CDR3 runs to 15 residues. CDR3 nucleotide sequence: TGCAGCGTTTTATTTACAGGATCGGACACAGATACGCAGTATTTT. As protein: CSVLFTGSDTDTQYF.

This clone was counted ten times or more. The chain carries TRBV9 and TRBJ2-1; a possible D gene is TRBD1 (5 bases). V was pared by 2 bases and J by 0 bases, with 9 bases between. Germline V CDR1 and CDR2: SGDLS, YYNGEE. This CDR3 has 15 residues. DNA for the CDR3: TGTGCCAGCAGCGTGGGGCGGAGCTCCTACAATGAGCAGTTCTTC. Translating gives CASSVGRSSYNEQFF.

This clone appeared a single time. CDR3 sequence reads: CASSEYNYEQYF. Here the CDR3 DNA reads TGTGCCAGCAGTGAATATAACTACGAGCAGTACTTC. V and J are TRBV25-1 and TRBJ2-7; D is unresolved. Germline assignment: CDR1 MGHDK and CDR2 SYGVNS. The CDR3 spans 12 residues. Trimming cost V 0 bases and J 3 bases, with 3 bases left between them.

The chain recombines TRBV19 with TRBJ2-3; D is uncertain. The CDR3 loop spans 17 amino acids. Trimming took off 7 bases at V and 0 bases at J, with 20 bases between the two ends. Germline V gene data show CDR1 as LNHDA and CDR2 as SQIVND (reference sequence). CDR3 nucleotide sequence: TGTGCCAGTACAAAAGAAGAACCCGTACATAGCACAGATACGCAGTATTTT. Translating it yields CASTKEEPVHSTDTQYF.

The V call is TRBV4-1, the J call TRBJ1-2; 7 nucleotides agree with TRBD1. In germline, CDR1 is MGHRA, CDR2 YSYEKL. V trimming: 4 bases; J trimming: 8 bases; junction bases outside the gene matches: 10. The CDR3 has 14 residues. In DNA form, the CDR3 reads TGCGCCAGCAGCCTCGCACAGGGGTCGGGCGGCTACACCTTC. This encodes CASSLAQGSGGYTF.